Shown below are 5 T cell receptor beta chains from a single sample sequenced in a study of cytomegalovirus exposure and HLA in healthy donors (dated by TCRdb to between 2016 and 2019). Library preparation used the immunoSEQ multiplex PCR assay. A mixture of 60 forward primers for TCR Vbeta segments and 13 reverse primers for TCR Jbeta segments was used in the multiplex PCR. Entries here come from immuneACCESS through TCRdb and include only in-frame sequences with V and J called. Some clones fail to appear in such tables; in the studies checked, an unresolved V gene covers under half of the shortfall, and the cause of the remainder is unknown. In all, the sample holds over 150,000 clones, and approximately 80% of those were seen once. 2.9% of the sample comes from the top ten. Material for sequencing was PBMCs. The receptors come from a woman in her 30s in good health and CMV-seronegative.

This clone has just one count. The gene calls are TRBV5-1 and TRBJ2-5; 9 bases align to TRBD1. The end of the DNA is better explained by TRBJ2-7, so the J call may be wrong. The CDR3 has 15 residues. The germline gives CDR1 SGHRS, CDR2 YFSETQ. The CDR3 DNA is TGCGCCAGCAGCTTGGTAGGGACAGGGCCCTACGAGCAGTACTTC. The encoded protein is CASSLVGTGPYEQYF.

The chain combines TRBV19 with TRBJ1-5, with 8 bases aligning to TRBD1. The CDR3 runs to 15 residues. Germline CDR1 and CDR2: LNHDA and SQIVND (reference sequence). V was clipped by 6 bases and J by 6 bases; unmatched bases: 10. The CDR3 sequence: CASRTGDLTVQPQHF. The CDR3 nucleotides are TGTGCCAGTAGGACAGGGGATTTGACTGTTCAGCCCCAGCATTTT.

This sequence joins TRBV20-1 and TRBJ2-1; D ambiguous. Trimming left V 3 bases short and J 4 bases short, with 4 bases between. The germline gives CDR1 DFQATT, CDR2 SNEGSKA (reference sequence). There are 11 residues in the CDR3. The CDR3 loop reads CSASVYNEQFF. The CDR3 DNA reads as TGCAGTGCTAGCGTGTACAATGAGCAGTTCTTC.

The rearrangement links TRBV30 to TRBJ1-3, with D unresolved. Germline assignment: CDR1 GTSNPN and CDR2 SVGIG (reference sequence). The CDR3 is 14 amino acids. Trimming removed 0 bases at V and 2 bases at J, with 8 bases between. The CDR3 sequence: CAWSVWATGNTIYF. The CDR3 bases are TGTGCCTGGAGTGTGTGGGCAACTGGAAACACCATATATTTT.

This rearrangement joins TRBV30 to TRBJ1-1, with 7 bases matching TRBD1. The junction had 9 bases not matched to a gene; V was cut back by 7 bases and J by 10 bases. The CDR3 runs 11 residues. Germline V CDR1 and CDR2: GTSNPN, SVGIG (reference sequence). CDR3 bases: TGTGCCTCCCGATGGACAGGAGGAGCTTTCTTT. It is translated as CASRWTGGAFF.